This passage covers 22 T cell receptor beta chains from one sample sequenced in a study of Graves' ophthalmopathy and Graves' hyperthyroidism. Using RNA transcripts, the TCR beta CDR3 regions were amplified. HTBI primers were used in a first-round RT-PCR, which preceded a second-round multiplex PCR. Each CDR3 protein is one row after TCRdb ran MiXCR on the multiplex PCR reads. The data show about 50,000 distinct CDR3 sequences, with roughly half seen just once and around 4.5% held by the top ten. The sample was peripheral blood. These receptors originate from an adult woman with Graves' ophthalmopathy.

A word on this clonotype: Relative to the germline gene, one junction end is altered; a read error may explain this. The V gene is TRBV5-1, the J gene TRBJ2-7, with D perhaps matching TRBD1 (6 bases). Germline V gene lookup returns CDR1 SGHRS and CDR2 YFSETQ. The CDR3 contains 14 residues. CDR3 protein: CASSLRGQFYEQYF. The CDR3 DNA is TGTGCCAGCAGCTTAAGAGGACAGTTCTACGAGCAGTACTTC.

This clonotype was counted many times. This rearrangement joins TRBV5-5 to TRBJ1-5; no clear D gene. CDR1 is SGHKS, CDR2 YYEKEE, per germline (reference sequence). V lost 10 bases and J lost 0, with 11 bases in between. This CDR3 spans 13 amino acids. CDR3 residues: CASALISNQPQHF. The CDR3 coding sequence is TGTGCCTCAGCGCTAATTAGCAATCAGCCCCAGCATTTT.

This clonotype was observed at least ten times. J is TRBJ2-5 and V is TRBV7-2; the match to TRBD2 covers 7 bases. The V gene's germline CDR1 is SGHTA and CDR2 FQGNSA. The length of the CDR3 is 14 residues. J was trimmed by 4 bases and V by 1 base; bases with no gene match: 3. The CDR3 DNA reads TGTGCCAGCAGCTTAGTGGTAGCGGGAGAGACCCAGTACTTC. Protein sequence: CASSLVVAGETQYF.

This clonotype was recorded at least ten times. V gene TRBV4-2 combines with J gene TRBJ2-3, with 7 bases aligning to TRBD1. CDR3 size: 15 residues. Germline-derived CDR1 and CDR2 are LGHNA and YNFKEQ. Unmatched junction bases numbered 6, after V lost 4 bases and J lost 2 bases. The CDR3 sequence: CASSLHRGPTDTQYF. The CDR3 nucleotides are TGTGCCAGCAGCCTCCACAGGGGTCCCACAGATACGCAGTATTTT.

In this sample, this clonotype turned up once. A junction boundary mismatches the germline segment, possibly from a read error. V is TRBV5-1 and J is TRBJ2-1, with 13 bases fitting TRBD2. The germline V gene encodes CDR1 SGHRS and CDR2 YFSETQ. This CDR3 region has 15 residues. In nucleotides, the CDR3 is TGCGCCAGCAGCTCCGCTGGACTAGCGGGAGAAGGTCAGTCCTTC. Its protein is CASSSAGLAGEGQSF.

A remark on this clonotype: This may be a read error, as it is one base from a much larger clone. This CDR3 is CASSYSTGGSGRISTGELFF. CDR3 DNA: TGTGCCAGCAGTTACTCGACGGGGGGTAGCGGGAGGATCAGCACCGGGGAGCTGTTTTTT. The gene calls are TRBV6-5 and TRBJ2-2, with 10 bases matching TRBD2. There are 20 residues in the CDR3. Germline loops: CDR1 MNHEY, CDR2 SVGAGI. V shed 0 bases, J shed 4 bases, and the junction held 14 bases outside the gene matches.

This clonotype rates as medium-sized. The V call is TRBV7-8, the J call TRBJ2-7, with 8 bases fitting TRBD2. V dropped 0 bases and J dropped 2; count of bases not matched to a gene: 0. Looked up from germline, CDR1 is SGHVS and CDR2 is FQNEAQ. The CDR3 loop spans 14 amino acids. CDR3 DNA: TGTGCCAGCAGCTTAGCCGGGAGGGCCTACGAGCAGTACTTC. It encodes CASSLAGRAYEQYF.

This clonotype was picked up many times. The J gene is TRBJ2-2, the V gene TRBV6-1; D call uncertain. Trimming removed 2 bases at V and 3 bases at J, with 7 bases between. Germline V CDR1 and CDR2: MNHNS, SASEGT. The CDR3 length is 14 residues. In nucleotides, the CDR3 is TGTGCCAGCAGTGAAACCATTGACACCGGGGAGCTGTTTTTT. It specifies CASSETIDTGELFF.

As for this clonotype: This CDR3 is missing its conserved last phenylalanine or tryptophan, likely due to a read error. The DNA is left out, because the CDR3 cannot be placed on it with certainty; the CDR3 is given as TCRdb lists it. The chain combines TRBV4-2 with TRBJ2-3. Germline CDR1 reads LGHNA; CDR2 reads YNFKEQ. Termini included, the CDR3 measures 16 amino acids. The CDR3 is CASSPRLAGGTDTEYL.

This clonotype is a singleton in its sample. The chain recombines TRBV7-9 with TRBJ2-7, with 7 bases matching TRBD2. Germline CDR1 SEHNR, CDR2 FQNEAQ (reference sequence). The CDR3 totals 14 residues. V lost 5 bases, J lost 5 bases, and 9 bases stayed unmatched. Written as DNA, the CDR3 is TGTGCCAGCAGCCCCTCCGCGGGAGACGACGAGCAGTACTTC. Encoded protein: CASSPSAGDDEQYF.

This clonotype was seen at least ten times. The V gene is TRBV6-1, the J gene TRBJ2-1; 8 nucleotides line up with TRBD2. V lost 11 bases and J lost 0; bases outside the gene matches: 12. CDR1 and CDR2 from the germline V gene are MNHNS and SASEGT. This CDR3 has 16 residues. The CDR3 nucleotides are TGTGCCTGTGGGCTAGCGGGCCCGGGCTCCTACAATGAGCAGTTCTTC. The encoded protein is CACGLAGPGSYNEQFF.

Comment on this clonotype: The germline gene is not matched at one end of the junction; a read error may be the cause. The chain has TRBV6-1 and TRBJ1-1; D unresolved. The CDR3 is 12 residues long. The germline V gene encodes CDR1 MNHNS and CDR2 SASEGT. The CDR3 is CASRAPNSEAFF. The DNA for the CDR3 is TGTGCCAGCAGGGCCCCGAACTCTGAAGCTTTCTTT.

The chain combines TRBV5-1 with TRBJ2-5, with 9 nucleotides matching TRBD2. This CDR3 is 15 amino acids long. Trimming took 6 bases from V and 5 from J; bases not matched to a gene: 11. The germline CDR1 and CDR2 sequences are SGHRS and YFSETQ. Here the CDR3 DNA reads TGCGCCAGCAACCTAGCGGGGCCTCCGGGGGAGACCCAGTACTTC. Amino acids: CASNLAGPPGETQYF.

V is TRBV7-2 and J is TRBJ1-4; D is possibly TRBD1 (6 bases). The CDR3 is 14 residues long. V was trimmed by 5 bases and J by 3 bases, leaving 10 bases between them. Germline V gene data show CDR1 as SGHTA and CDR2 as FQGNSA. The CDR3 loop is CASSLRGSNEKLFF. The CDR3 DNA follows: TGTGCCAGCAGCCTGAGGGGGTCTAATGAAAAACTGTTTTTT. Full variable domain (remainder filled in from reference TRBV7-2 and TRBJ1-4): GAGVSQSPSNKVTEKGKDVELRCDPISGHTALYWYRQSLGQGLEFLIYFQGNSAPDKSGLPSDRFSAERTGGSVSTLTIQRTQQEDSAVYLCASSLRGSNEKLFFGSGTQLSVL.

The V and J genes are TRBV24-1 and TRBJ2-1; 7 bases map to TRBD1. Germline loops: CDR1 KGHDR, CDR2 SFDVKD. CDR3 length: 16 residues. Trimming at V came to 3 bases and at J to 4 bases, leaving 8 bases not matched to a gene. CDR3 sequence reads: CATSDGQAGAYNEQFF. The CDR3 DNA reads as TGTGCCACCAGTGATGGACAGGCGGGTGCGTACAATGAGCAGTTCTTC.

This clonotype was seen ten or more times. J is TRBJ2-7 and V is TRBV6-5; 11 bases map to TRBD2. Germline V gene sequence: CDR1 MNHEY, CDR2 SVGAGI. The CDR3 runs 16 residues. With 4 bases clipped from V and 3 bases from J, the junction kept 8 bases outside the gene matches. The CDR3 DNA reads TGTGCCAGCAGTTCCTCGACTAGCGGGGCTTACTACGAGCAGTACTTC. Translation: CASSSSTSGAYYEQYF.

In regard to this clonotype: A much larger clone lies a single base off, so this may be a read error. The rearrangement joins TRBV6-9 to TRBJ2-1; TRBD2 matches 9 bases. The V segment lost 4 bases and the J segment 4 bases; nucleotides outside the gene matches: 8. The germline V gene encodes CDR1 MNHGY and CDR2 SVAAGI. The CDR3 totals 16 residues. CDR3 residues: CASSLYPLAGYNEQFF. In DNA form, the CDR3 reads TGTGCCAGCAGTTTATATCCGCTAGCGGGGTACAATGAGCAGTTCTTC.

This clonotype showed up many times. This may be a read error: a much more frequent sequence differs by one nucleotide. The gene calls are TRBV5-1 and TRBJ2-1, with TRBD1 identical over 8 bases. The CDR3 sequence is 14 residues long. Germline CDR1 is SGHRS and CDR2 is YFSETQ. The DNA of the CDR3 is TGCGCCAGCAGCTTAGGACAGGGACCAAATGAGCAGCTCTTC. It codes for CASSLGQGPNEQLF.

This clonotype was recorded many times. This chain joins TRBV19 and TRBJ2-1; D not resolved. The CDR3 runs to 14 residues. Trimming took off 5 bases at V and 7 bases at J, with 15 bases between the two ends. The germline V gene has CDR1 LNHDA and CDR2 SQIVND (reference sequence). The CDR3 spells CASSPGVDWNEQFF. The CDR3 DNA reads as TGTGCCAGTAGTCCCGGAGTTGATTGGAATGAGCAGTTCTTC.

This clonotype was seen repeatedly, ten times or more. The rearrangement joins TRBV12-3 or TRBV12-4 to TRBJ1-2, with D hard to call. The CDR3 totals 11 residues. V was trimmed by 6 bases and J by 8 bases, leaving 10 bases between them. CDR3 loop: CASRLNSGYTF. CDR3 bases: TGTGCCAGCAGACTAAATTCGGGCTACACCTTC.

This clonotype was seen repeatedly, ten times or more. This sequence joins TRBV6-1 and TRBJ1-5; D ambiguous. The length of the CDR3 is 13 residues. The germline CDR1 and CDR2 sequences are MNHNS and SASEGT. Trimming took off 3 bases at V and 7 bases at J, with 10 bases between the two ends. The CDR3 is CASSDGGNQPQHF. DNA of the CDR3: TGTGCCAGCAGTGACGGTGGGAACCAGCCCCAGCATTTT.

This chain uses TRBV29-1 with TRBJ2-1; the D gene is possibly TRBD1 (5 bases). The CDR3 totals 13 residues. Germline V gene data show CDR1 as SQVTM and CDR2 as ANQGSEA. Deletions cut 4 bases from V and 6 bases from J, with 13 bases between. The CDR3 DNA follows: TGCAGCGTTGGGGTGGGGCTGGGCAATGAGCAGTTCTTC. The encoded protein is CSVGVGLGNEQFF.